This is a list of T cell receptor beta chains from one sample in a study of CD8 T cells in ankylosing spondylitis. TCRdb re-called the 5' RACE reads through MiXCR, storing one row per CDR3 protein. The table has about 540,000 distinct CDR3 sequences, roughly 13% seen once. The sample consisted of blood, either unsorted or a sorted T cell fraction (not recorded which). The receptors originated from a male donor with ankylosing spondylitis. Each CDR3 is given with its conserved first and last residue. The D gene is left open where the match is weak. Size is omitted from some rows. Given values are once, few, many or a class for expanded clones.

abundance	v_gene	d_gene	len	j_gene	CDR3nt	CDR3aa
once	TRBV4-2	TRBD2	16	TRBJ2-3	TGTGCCAGCAGCCTTAGACTAGCGGCAGGGGCAGATACGCAGTATTTT	CASSLRLAAGADTQYF
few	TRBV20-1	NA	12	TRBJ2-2	TGCGCCCGGACAGCGAACACCGGGGAGCTGTTTTTT	CARTANTGELFF
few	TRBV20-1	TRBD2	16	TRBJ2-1	TGCAGTGCTCCTACCCCTCTAGCGGGAGCTACAAATGAGCAGTTCTTC	CSAPTPLAGATNEQFF
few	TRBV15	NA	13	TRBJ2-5	TGTGCCACCAGCACAGACAGGCAAGAGACCCAGTACTTC	CATSTDRQETQYF
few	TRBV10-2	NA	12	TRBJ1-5	TGCGCCAGCAGGTCAGGGGATCAGCCCCAGCATTTT	CASRSGDQPQHF
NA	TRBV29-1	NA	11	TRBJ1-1	TGCAGCGTTGGGATGAACACTGAAGCTTTCTTT	CSVGMNTEAFF
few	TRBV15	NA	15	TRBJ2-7	TGTGCCACCAGCAGCTTAGAGCTAGGTCCGGACGAGCAGTACTTC	CATSSLELGPDEQYF
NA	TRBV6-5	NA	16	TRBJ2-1	TGTGCCAGCAGTTACAGCATCGGGGGAGCGGGCAATGAGCAGTTCTTC	CASSYSIGGAGNEQFF
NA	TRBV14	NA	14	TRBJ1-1	TGTGCCAGCAGCCAAGATGGATTCTACTCTGAAGCTTTCTTT	CASSQDGFYSEAFF
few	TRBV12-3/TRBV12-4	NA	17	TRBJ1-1	TGTGCCAGCAGTTTAGTCACTATAACAGCGGCGTACACTGAAGCTTTCTTT	CASSLVTITAAYTEAFF
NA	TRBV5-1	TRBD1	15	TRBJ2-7	TGCGCCAGCAGCTTGGGAGGACAGGGAACCTACGAGCAGTACTTC	CASSLGGQGTYEQYF
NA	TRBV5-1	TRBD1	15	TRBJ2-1	TGCGCCAGCAGCACCGGACAGGGGGGCTACAATGAGCAGTTCTTC	CASSTGQGGYNEQFF
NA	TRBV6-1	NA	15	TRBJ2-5	TGTGCCAGCAGTGAAGGTACAGCCACGCAAGAGACCCAGTACTTC	CASSEGTATQETQYF
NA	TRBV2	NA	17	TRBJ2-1	TGTGCCAGCAGTGGCGGGAAGGGGGCCTTTTCCTACAATGAGCAGTTCTTC	CASSGGKGAFSYNEQFF
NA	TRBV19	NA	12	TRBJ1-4	TGTGCCAGTAGTATCAGGAATGAAAAACTGTTTTTT	CASSIRNEKLFF
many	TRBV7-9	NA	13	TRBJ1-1	TGTGCCAGCAGTATAAAACGGAACACTGAAGCTTTCTTT	CASSIKRNTEAFF
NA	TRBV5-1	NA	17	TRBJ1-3	TGCGCCAGCAGCTTGGCAGGGACTTACTTTCCCGGAAACACCATATATTTT	CASSLAGTYFPGNTIYF
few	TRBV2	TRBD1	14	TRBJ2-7	TGTGCCAGCACTTTGGACAGGACAACCTACGAGCAGTACTTC	CASTLDRTTYEQYF
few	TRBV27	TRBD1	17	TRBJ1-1	TGTGCCAGCAGTCCGGGACAGGGAATGGTGGAGAACACTGAAGCTTTCTTT	CASSPGQGMVENTEAFF
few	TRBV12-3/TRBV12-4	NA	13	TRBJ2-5	TGTGCCAGCAGCAATAGCGGTCTGAAGACCCAGTACTTC	CASSNSGLKTQYF
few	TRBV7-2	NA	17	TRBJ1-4	TGTGCCAGCAGCTTAGTTCCGGGGGTAGGAGCTAATGAAAAACTGTTTTTT	CASSLVPGVGANEKLFF
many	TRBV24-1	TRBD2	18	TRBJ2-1	TGTGCCACCAGTGATTTGTCTCAGACTAGCGGGAAGTACAATGAGCAGTTCTTC	CATSDLSQTSGKYNEQFF
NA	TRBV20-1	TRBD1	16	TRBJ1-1	TGCAGTGCGAGTTATCCCCCGGGACAGCCGAACACTGAAGCTTTCTTT	CSASYPPGQPNTEAFF
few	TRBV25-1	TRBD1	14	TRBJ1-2	TGTGCCAGCAGTGGACCGGACAGGCCTTATGGCTACACCTTC	CASSGPDRPYGYTF
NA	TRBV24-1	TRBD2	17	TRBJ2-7	TGTGCCACCAGTGAAGGGACCGGGACTAGCGCACCCTACGAGCAGTACTTC	CATSEGTGTSAPYEQYF
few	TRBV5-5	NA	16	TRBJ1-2	TGTGCCAGCGAGAGAGAAGCCTTTACTTTTAACTATGGCTACACCTTC	CASEREAFTFNYGYTF
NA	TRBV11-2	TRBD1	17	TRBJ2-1	TGTGCCAGCAGCTTAAGGCAGGGACAGGGAAGAGTGGGTGAGCAGTTCTTC	CASSLRQGQGRVGEQFF
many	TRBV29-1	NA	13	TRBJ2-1	TGCAGCGCCCTAGGAGGCCAAATCAATGAGCAGTTCTTC	CSALGGQINEQFF
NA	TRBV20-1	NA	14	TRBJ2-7	TGCAGTGCCGCGACGGGTAGCCAGACCTACGAGCAGTACTTC	CSAATGSQTYEQYF